This T cell receptor beta chain was found in a study of TIL therapy for anti-PD-1-resistant metastatic lung cancer. On the study more broadly: Median tumor PD-L1 proportion score was roughly 5.8%. Half of patients were current or former smokers. Tumors carried a median roughly 1.6 non-synonymous mutations per megabase.

Time point defined: pre-treatment sample, taken before nivolumab and TIL therapy. Sequencing used immunoSEQ v3. Only in-frame clones appear in the TCRdb table, and some are missing; sequencing was by immunoSEQ multiplex PCR. Among about 36,000 clones listed, about 70% were seen once. The CDR3 has 19 amino acids. The TCR was taken from a person between 30 and 79 years old with non-small cell lung cancer. The rearrangement joins TRBV12-1 to TRBJ1-4. TRBV12-1 is given as a pseudogene. Sequencing was performed on blood, taken at baseline. The DNA of the CDR3 is TGTGCCAGCAGCTATGGGGGGACACCGTCCGCCTCGACTAATGAAAAACTGTTTTTT. Amino acid sequence: CASSYGGTPSASTNEKLFF.